This T cell receptor beta chain was captured by sequencing in a study of beta chain features in type 1 diabetes. This clone was found a few times. Isolated RNA was reverse transcribed in full, so expressed TCRB transcripts were sequenced. Measured with immunoSEQ multiplex PCR; TCRdb has only the in-frame clones, and not every one. Of some 150,000 clones listed, around 9.3% are singletons. Germline V gives CDR1 SGHAT, CDR2 FQNNGV. CDR3 size: 13 residues. Trimming stripped 5 bases from V and 3 bases from J, with 8 bases between. V gene TRBV11-2 combines with J gene TRBJ2-1; a possible D gene is TRBD1 (6 bases). This receptor was obtained from a man between 18 and 29 years old in good health. Sequencing input: naive CD4+ T cells from blood. CDR3 sequence reads: CASSLQGYNEQFF. In nucleotides, the CDR3 is TGTGCCAGCAGCCTACAGGGCTACAATGAGCAGTTCTTC. Supplemented by reference TRBV11-2 and TRBJ2-1, the full variable domain reads EAGVAQSPRYKIIEKRQSVAFWCNPISGHATLYWYQQILGQGPKLLIQFQNNGVVDDSQLPKDRFSAERLKGVDSTLKIQPAKLEDSAVYLCASSLQGYNEQFFGPGTRLTVL.